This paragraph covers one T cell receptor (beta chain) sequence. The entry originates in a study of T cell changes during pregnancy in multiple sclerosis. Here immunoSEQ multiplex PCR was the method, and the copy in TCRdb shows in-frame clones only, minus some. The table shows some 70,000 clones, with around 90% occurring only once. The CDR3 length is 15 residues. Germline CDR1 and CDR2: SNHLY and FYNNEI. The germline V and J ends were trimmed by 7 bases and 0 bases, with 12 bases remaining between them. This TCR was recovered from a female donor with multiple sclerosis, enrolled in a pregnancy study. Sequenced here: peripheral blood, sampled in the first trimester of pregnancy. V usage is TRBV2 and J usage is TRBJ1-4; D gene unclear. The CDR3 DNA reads TGTGCCAGCAAACAAGGGAGTGCAACTAATGAAAAACTGTTTTTT. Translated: CASKQGSATNEKLFF. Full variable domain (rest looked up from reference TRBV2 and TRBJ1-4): EPEVTQTPSHQVTQMGQEVILRCVPISNHLYFYWYRQILGQKVEFLVSFYNNEISEKSEIFDDQFSVERPDGSNFTLKIRSTKLEDSAMYFCASKQGSATNEKLFFGSGTQLSVL.